This paragraph covers one TCR beta chain sequence. Its antigen is as yet unknown. The data originate from a study of immune evolution from preneoplasia to lung adenocarcinoma. Overall study: HLA loss of heterozygosity: 5.5% to 8.5% AIS, less than 18% MIA, roughly 30% ADC, none AAH. Study-wide points: Top clone frequencies peaked in normal lung, apparently declining through invasive adenocarcinoma.

V lost 6 bases to trimming and J lost 2 bases, with 11 bases between them. The CDR3 consists of 13 residues. Germline CDR1 SNHLY, CDR2 FYNNEI. Libraries were prepared by immunoSEQ multiplex PCR; TCRdb keeps only in-frame clonotypes and omits some of them. The sample records over 10,000 clones, more than 75% being singletons. Each case's diagnosis was confirmed by two pathologists on H&E. After pathologic assessment, macro-dissection selected premalignant or tumor cells for extraction. Sequenced sample: FFPE tissue from an adenomatous hyperplasia lung lesion. The subset was: atypical adenomatous hyperplasia (AAH), lung preneoplasia. This sequence joins TRBV2 and TRBJ2-7; weak D call: TRBD2 (5 bases). The TCR was taken from a person aged 50-75 years with lung adenocarcinoma. The CDR3 loop reads CASRRTGTYEQYF. CDR3 coding DNA: TGTGCCAGCAGGCGGACTGGAACCTACGAGCAGTACTTC. Together with reference TRBV2 and TRBJ2-7, the CDR3 gives the full variable domain: EPEVTQTPSHQVTQMGQEVILRCVPISNHLYFYWYRQILGQKVEFLVSFYNNEISEKSEIFDDQFSVERPDGSNFTLKIRSTKLEDSAMYFCASRRTGTYEQYFGPGTRLTVT.